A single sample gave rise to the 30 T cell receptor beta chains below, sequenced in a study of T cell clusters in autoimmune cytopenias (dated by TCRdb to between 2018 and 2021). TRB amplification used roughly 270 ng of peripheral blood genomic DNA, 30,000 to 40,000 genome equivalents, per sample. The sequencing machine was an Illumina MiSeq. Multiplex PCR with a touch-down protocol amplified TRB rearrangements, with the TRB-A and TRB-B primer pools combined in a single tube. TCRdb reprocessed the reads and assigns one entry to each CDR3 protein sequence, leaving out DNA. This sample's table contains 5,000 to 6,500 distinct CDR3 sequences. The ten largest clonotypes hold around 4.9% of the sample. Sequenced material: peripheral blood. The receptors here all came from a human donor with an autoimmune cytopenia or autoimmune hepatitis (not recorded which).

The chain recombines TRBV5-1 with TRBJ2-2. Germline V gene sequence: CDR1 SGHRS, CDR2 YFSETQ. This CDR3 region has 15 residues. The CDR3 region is CASSPQSSHTGELFF.

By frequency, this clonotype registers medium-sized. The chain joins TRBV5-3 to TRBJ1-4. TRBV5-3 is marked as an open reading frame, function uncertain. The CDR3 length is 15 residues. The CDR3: CARSLAGEGDEKLFF.

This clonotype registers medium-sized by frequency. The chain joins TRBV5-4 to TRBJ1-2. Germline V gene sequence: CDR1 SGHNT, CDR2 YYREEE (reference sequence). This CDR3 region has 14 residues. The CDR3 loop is CASSLAAVLGGYTF.

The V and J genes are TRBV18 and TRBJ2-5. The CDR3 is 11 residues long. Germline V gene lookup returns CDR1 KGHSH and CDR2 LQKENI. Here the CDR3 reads CASSPRETQYF.

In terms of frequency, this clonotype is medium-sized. CDR3 residues: CASSTTSGATQYF. V and J are TRBV12-3 or TRBV12-4 and TRBJ2-4; the TRBD2 assignment by TCRdb is unverifiable without DNA. This CDR3 contains 13 residues.

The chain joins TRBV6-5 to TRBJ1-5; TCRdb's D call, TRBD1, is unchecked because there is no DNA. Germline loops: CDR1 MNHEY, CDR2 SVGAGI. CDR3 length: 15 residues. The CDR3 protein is CASSSGQGFDQPQHF.

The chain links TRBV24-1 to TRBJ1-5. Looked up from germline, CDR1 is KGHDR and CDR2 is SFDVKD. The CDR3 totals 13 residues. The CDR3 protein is CATSDRGDQPQHF.

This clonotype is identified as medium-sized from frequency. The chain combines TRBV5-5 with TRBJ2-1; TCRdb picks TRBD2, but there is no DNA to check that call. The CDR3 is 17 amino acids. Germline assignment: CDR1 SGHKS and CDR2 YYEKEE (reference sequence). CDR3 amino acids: CASSLGGWGLGGHEQFF.

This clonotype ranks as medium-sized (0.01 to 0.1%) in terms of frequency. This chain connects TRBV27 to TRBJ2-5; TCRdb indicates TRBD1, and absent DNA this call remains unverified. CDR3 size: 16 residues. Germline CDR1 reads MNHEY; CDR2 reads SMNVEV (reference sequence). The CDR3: CASSSYSGGAEETQYF.

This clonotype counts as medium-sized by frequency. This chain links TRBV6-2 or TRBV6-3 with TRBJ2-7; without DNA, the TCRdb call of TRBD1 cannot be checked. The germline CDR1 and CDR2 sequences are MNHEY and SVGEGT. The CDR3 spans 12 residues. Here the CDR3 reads CASSADRYEQYF.

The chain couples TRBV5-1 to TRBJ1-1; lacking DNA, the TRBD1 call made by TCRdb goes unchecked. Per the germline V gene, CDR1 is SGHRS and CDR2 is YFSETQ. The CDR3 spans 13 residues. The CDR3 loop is CASHRDMNTEAFF.

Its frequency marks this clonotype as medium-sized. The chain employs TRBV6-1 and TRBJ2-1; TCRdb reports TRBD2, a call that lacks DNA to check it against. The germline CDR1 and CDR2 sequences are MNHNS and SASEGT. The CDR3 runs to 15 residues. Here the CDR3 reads CASSGLAESYNEQFF.

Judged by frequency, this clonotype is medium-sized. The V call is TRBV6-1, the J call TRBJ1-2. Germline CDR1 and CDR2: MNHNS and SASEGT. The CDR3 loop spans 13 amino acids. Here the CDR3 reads CASSGGTVVGYTF.

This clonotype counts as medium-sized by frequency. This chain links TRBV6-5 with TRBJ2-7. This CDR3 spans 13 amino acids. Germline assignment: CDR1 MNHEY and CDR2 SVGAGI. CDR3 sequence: CASSSWSGYEQYF.

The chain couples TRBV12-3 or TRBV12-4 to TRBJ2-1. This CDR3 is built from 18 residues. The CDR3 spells CASSLNPKQMRMWGEQFF.

The CDR3: CASTISRAGGLGTEAFF. This sequence joins TRBV6-5 and TRBJ1-1; TCRdb calls TRBD1, which cannot be checked without DNA. The V gene's germline CDR1 is MNHEY and CDR2 SVGAGI. This CDR3 is built from 17 residues.

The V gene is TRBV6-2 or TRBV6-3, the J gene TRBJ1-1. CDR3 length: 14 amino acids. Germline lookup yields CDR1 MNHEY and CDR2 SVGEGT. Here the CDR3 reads CASSLNLRNTEAFF.

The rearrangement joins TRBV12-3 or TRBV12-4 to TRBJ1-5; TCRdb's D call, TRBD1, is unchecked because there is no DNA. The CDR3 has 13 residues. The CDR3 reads CASSFRGGQPQHF.

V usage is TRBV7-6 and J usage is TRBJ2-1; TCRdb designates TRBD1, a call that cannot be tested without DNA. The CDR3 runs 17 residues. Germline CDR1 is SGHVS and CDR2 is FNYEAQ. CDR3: CASSLTTTGALDNEQFF.

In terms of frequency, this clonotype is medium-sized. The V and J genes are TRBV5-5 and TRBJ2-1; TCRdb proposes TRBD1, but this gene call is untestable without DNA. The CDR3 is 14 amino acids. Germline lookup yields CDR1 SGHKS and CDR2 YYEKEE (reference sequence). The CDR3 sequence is CASSLGGQGNEQFF.

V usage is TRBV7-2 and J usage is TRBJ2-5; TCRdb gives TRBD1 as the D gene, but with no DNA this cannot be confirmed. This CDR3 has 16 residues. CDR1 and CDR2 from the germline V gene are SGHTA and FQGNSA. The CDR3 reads CASSSAGQGAHETQYF.

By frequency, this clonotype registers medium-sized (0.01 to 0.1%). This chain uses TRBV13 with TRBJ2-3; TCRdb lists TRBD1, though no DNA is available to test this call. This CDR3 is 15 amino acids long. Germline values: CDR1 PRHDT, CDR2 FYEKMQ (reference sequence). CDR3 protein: CASSQLEGGTDTQYF.

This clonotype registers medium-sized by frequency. CDR3 sequence: CASSSGDNEQFF. V and J are TRBV19 and TRBJ2-1; as DNA is missing, the TRBD1 call by TCRdb cannot be tested. The CDR3 has 12 residues. From germline, CDR1 is LNHDA and CDR2 SQIVND (reference sequence).

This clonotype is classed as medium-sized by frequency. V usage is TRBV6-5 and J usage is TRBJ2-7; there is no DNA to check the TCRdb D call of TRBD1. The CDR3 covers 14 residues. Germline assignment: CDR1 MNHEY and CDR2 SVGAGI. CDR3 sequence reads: CASYGSRGMREQYF.

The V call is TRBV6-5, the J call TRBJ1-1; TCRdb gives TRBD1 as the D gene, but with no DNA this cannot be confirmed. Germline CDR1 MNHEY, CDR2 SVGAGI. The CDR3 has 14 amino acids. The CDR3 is CASSYEGTGDEAFF.

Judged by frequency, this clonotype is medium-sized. Here the CDR3 reads CASSSRGDQPQHF. The rearrangement joins TRBV13 to TRBJ1-5; there is no DNA to check the TCRdb D call of TRBD1. Germline V CDR1 and CDR2: PRHDT, FYEKMQ (reference sequence). CDR3 length equals 13 residues.

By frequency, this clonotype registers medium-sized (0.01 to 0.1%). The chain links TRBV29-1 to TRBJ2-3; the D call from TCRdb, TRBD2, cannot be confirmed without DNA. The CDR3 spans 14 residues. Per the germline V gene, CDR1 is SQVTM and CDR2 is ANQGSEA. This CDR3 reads CSAAPSGSTDTQYF.

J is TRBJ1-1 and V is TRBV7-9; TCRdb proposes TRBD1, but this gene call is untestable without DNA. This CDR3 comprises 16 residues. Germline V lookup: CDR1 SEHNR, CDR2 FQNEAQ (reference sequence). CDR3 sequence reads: CASSSLDREENTEAFF. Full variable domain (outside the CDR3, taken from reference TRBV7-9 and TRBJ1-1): DTGVSQNPRHKITKRGQNVTFRCDPISEHNRLYWYRQTLGQGPEFLTYFQNEAQLEKSRLLSDRFSAERPKGSFSTLEIQRTEQGDSAMYLCASSSLDREENTEAFFGQGTRLTVV.

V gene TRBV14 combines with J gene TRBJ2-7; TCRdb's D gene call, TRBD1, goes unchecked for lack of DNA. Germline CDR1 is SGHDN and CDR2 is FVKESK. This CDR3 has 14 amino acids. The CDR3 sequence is CASNPGRPYYEQYF.

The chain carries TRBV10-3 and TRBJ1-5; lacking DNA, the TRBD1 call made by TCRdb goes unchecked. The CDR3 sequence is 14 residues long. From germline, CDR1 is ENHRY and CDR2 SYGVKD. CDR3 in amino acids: CAIRGTGDNQPQHF.